The clone carrying this T cell receptor (beta chain) was counted between two and nine times. Its specificity is unknown. This record belongs to a study of T cell repertoires in cytomegalovirus infection. Whole-study context: Public TCR beta signatures provided an indication of both CMV infection and a matching HLA type. Study-wide results and limits: Individuals carrying CMV plus the relevant HLA were identified by cumulative frequency of public TCR beta families.

The CDR3 is made up of 15 amino acids. Germline trimming cut 5 bases from V and 2 bases from J; bases unmatched to any gene: 7. Germline-derived CDR1 and CDR2 are MGHRA and YSYEKL. TCRdb itself ran the reads through MiXCR, one entry per CDR3 protein. The table has fewer than 1,000,000 distinct CDR3 sequences, approximately 31% seen once; the top ten hold over 11%. The chain is built from TRBV4-1 and TRBJ2-5; 8 bases are shared with TRBD2. Sample: cultured CD8+ T cells from PBMCs, taken from culture after CMV antigen stimulation. The origin of this receptor is a human donor in good health (CMV status not recorded). Some clones in this sample may be carry-over from other donors' samples. CDR3 amino acids: CASSGLTSGQETQYF. The DNA for the CDR3 is TGCGCCAGCAGCGGGCTTACTAGCGGACAAGAGACCCAGTACTTC.